The present T cell receptor beta chain was sequenced within a study of blood T cell repertoires in COVID-19. V gave up 6 bases and J gave up 2 bases; unmatched junction bases: 5. Germline V gives CDR1 SNHLY, CDR2 FYNNEI. This CDR3 is built from 14 residues. Data came from immunoSEQ multiplex PCR; TCRdb stores just in-frame clones and leaves some out. The sample shows about 180,000 clones, around 85% of them seen only once. The rearrangement joins TRBV2 to TRBJ2-7; 9 nucleotides line up with TRBD1. The sequence derives from a man aged 60-69 years with acute or convalescent COVID-19. The sequenced sample was peripheral blood. As DNA, the CDR3 is TGTGCCAGCAGCACCGGGACAGGGACCTACGAGCAGTACTTC. This codes for CASSTGTGTYEQYF.